These 15 T cell receptor beta chains share one sample of origin, sequenced in a study of technical replicates of blood from a few donors (dated by TCRdb to about 2017). Receptors were amplified or captured by the immunoSEQ multiplex PCR assay. The immuneACCESS repertoire file appears here via TCRdb, limited to in-frame rearrangements. These files lack a portion of the clones; in checked studies, under half of the deficit traces to unresolved V genes, and the cause of the others is not known. Present in this sample are 60,000 to 90,000 clones, 95% to 97% of which were seen just once. The top ten clonotypes cover approximately 0.21% of the sample. Sequenced: T cells isolated from PBMCs. These receptors all stem from a human donor in good health.

This chain joins TRBV6-1 and TRBJ1-3, with D perhaps TRBD1 (6 bases). Trimming took 7 bases from V and 1 from J, leaving 14 bases between them. This CDR3 is 15 amino acids long. Germline V gene lookup returns CDR1 MNHNS and CDR2 SASEGT. The CDR3: CASTPNRVSGNTIYF. CDR3 nucleotides: TGTGCCAGCACTCCTAACAGGGTTTCTGGAAACACCATATATTTT.

The CDR3 DNA is TGCGCCAGCAGCCAATTCTATCGAGCGAACACTGAAGCTTTCTTT. Translating gives CASSQFYRANTEAFF. This chain uses TRBV4-1 with TRBJ1-1, with D unresolved. CDR1 and CDR2 (germline): MGHRA, YSYEKL. Trimming took 2 bases from V and 1 from J, leaving 11 bases between them. This CDR3 region has 15 residues.

The rearrangement joins TRBV6-6 to TRBJ1-2, with D possibly being TRBD1 (5 bases). Germline CDR1 and CDR2: MNHNY and SVGAGI (reference sequence). Between the trimmed V and J ends, which lost 5 bases and 7 bases, there was a span of 17 bases. This CDR3 is built from 14 residues. CDR3 DNA sequence: TGTGCCAGCAGTAATCCAGGGCCCTCGAGTGGCTACACCTTC. This codes for CASSNPGPSSGYTF.

The chain links TRBV27 to TRBJ2-1; TRBD1 is a possible D gene (6 bases). Germline V gives CDR1 MNHEY, CDR2 SMNVEV (reference sequence). This CDR3 contains 15 residues. V was cut by 1 base and J by 7 bases, with 14 bases left in between. CDR3 loop: CASSLLGTPRNEQFF. DNA for the CDR3: TGTGCCAGCAGTTTATTGGGGACACCCAGGAATGAGCAGTTCTTC.

The chain joins TRBV5-5 to TRBJ1-1; TRBD1 is a possible D gene (6 bases). CDR1 is SGHKS, CDR2 YYEKEE, per germline (reference sequence). Trimming removed 0 bases at V and 1 base at J, with 16 bases between. The CDR3 has 17 amino acids. The CDR3: CASSLDEMDRTNTEAFF. Written as DNA, the CDR3 is TGTGCCAGCAGCTTGGACGAAATGGACAGAACGAACACTGAAGCTTTCTTT.

The chain recombines TRBV7-9 with TRBJ1-1; no reliable D call. Germline V gives CDR1 SEHNR, CDR2 FQNEAQ (reference sequence). V was cut by 1 base and J by 11 bases, with 11 bases left in between. The CDR3 extends over 12 amino acids. CDR3 DNA: TGTGCCAGCAGCTTAGGGGGTGGAGGGGCTTTCTTT. It encodes CASSLGGGGAFF.

This rearrangement joins TRBV5-1 to TRBJ2-7; D is perhaps TRBD2 (5 bases). From germline, CDR1 is SGHRS and CDR2 YFSETQ. There are 17 residues in the CDR3. The V end lost 3 bases, the J end lost 4 bases, and 23 bases lay between the germline ends. CDR3 coding DNA: TGCGCCAGCAGCTCACGTCCCGGTGAGGGAAGGGCGTACGAGCAGTACTTC. This sequence encodes CASSSRPGEGRAYEQYF.

This sequence joins TRBV29-1 and TRBJ2-1, with D perhaps TRBD2 (6 bases). Per the germline V gene, CDR1 is SQVTM and CDR2 is ANQGSEA. The V end lost 7 bases, the J end lost 5 bases, and 9 bases lay between the germline ends. The CDR3 has 11 residues. CDR3 loop: CSATGDNEQFF. The CDR3 bases are TGCAGCGCAACGGGGGACAATGAGCAGTTCTTC.

The chain has TRBV6-5 and TRBJ2-7; 7 bases are shared with TRBD2. The germline CDR1 and CDR2 sequences are MNHEY and SVGAGI. V shed 5 bases and J 2 bases; nucleotides not matched to a gene: 9. CDR3 length: 15 residues. CDR3 region: CASSPGEGPPYEQYF. The CDR3 DNA reads TGTGCCAGCAGTCCCGGGGAGGGCCCCCCCTACGAGCAGTACTTC.

For the CDR3, the DNA is TGTGCCAGCAGACAAAACAGGGGCGGGAACACTGAAGCTTTCTTT. Amino acids: CASRQNRGGNTEAFF. The V and J genes are TRBV2 and TRBJ1-1, with 7 positions matching TRBD1. The trim removed 6 bases at V and 1 base at J, leaving 8 bases unmatched. Germline V gene sequence: CDR1 SNHLY, CDR2 FYNNEI. The CDR3 consists of 15 residues.

The gene calls are TRBV2 and TRBJ1-5; 7 positions match TRBD1. The CDR3 covers 15 residues. Germline V gene lookup returns CDR1 SNHLY and CDR2 FYNNEI. V was pared by 4 bases and J by 7 bases, with 10 bases of the junction left unmatched. The CDR3: CASSVPTGPPQPQHF. CDR3 sequence (DNA): TGTGCCAGCAGTGTTCCGACAGGGCCCCCCCAGCCCCAGCATTTT.

V gene TRBV27 combines with J gene TRBJ2-3, with D hard to call. Trimming took 3 bases from V and 5 from J, leaving 3 bases between them. The V gene's germline CDR1 is MNHEY and CDR2 SMNVEV (reference sequence). The CDR3 is made up of 11 amino acids. CDR3 amino acids: CASSFRDTQYF. The CDR3 region has the DNA TGTGCCAGCAGTTTTCGAGATACGCAGTATTTT.

This chain connects TRBV28 to TRBJ2-5, with 9 bases fitting TRBD1. In germline, CDR1 is MDHEN, CDR2 SYDVKM. There are 15 residues in the CDR3. With V trimmed by 1 base and J by 2 bases, 2 bases remained unmatched. CDR3: CASSLFGTGQETQYF. The CDR3 DNA reads TGTGCCAGCAGTTTATTCGGGACAGGGCAAGAGACCCAGTACTTC.

This clone was counted once. This rearrangement joins TRBV9 to TRBJ2-1; 10 bases map to TRBD2. The CDR3 contains 19 residues. Germline CDR1 and CDR2: SGDLS and YYNGEE. Losses at the gene ends were 0 bases for V and 5 bases for J; bases not matched to a gene: 14. In DNA, the CDR3 is TGTGCCAGCAGCGTAGATATTAGGGGTAGCGGGGGGCCTAACAATGAGCAGTTCTTC. It codes for CASSVDIRGSGGPNNEQFF.

This chain connects TRBV6-1 to TRBJ2-7; 8 bases line up with TRBD2. Germline CDR1 is MNHNS and CDR2 is SASEGT. The V gene end was trimmed by 2 bases and the J gene end by 3 bases; junction bases not matched to a gene: 6. The CDR3 extends over 15 amino acids. The CDR3 nucleotides are TGTGCCAGCAGTGAAACCGCGGGACTAGTCTACGAGCAGTACTTC. The encoded protein is CASSETAGLVYEQYF.